This T cell receptor (beta chain) was found in a study of blood T cells in healthy people across ages (dated by TCRdb to about 2015). In the study overall: Template switching captured roughly one uniquely barcoded TCR beta cDNA molecule per two T cells in model experiments. To avoid experimental bias, donors of different ages were distributed randomly across sequencing lanes. To track age-related changes in TCR beta repertoire diversity, the study relied on deep sequencing normalized with unique cDNA molecular identifiers. Four age groups were formed from the donors: young (average about 17 years), middle-aged (approximately 40), aged (roughly 56) and long-lived (more than 75). Using the same blood draw, the study looked at two additional independent replicas of 1 million unique cDNA reads for two donors, one aged 18 to 29 and the other aged 80 or older.

Systemically healthy Caucasian individuals from Russia, about 38 in total and aged roughly 6 to 100 years, were included as donors. Each donor gave approximately 9.4 milliliters of peripheral blood, drawn into EDTA-treated Vacutainer tubes. Ficoll-Paque density-gradient centrifugation was used to isolate PBMCs, with at least 6.5 million obtained per sample. Total RNA was extracted from PBMCs with Trizol reagent, with at least 5.5 micrograms obtained per sample. Naive CD45RAhigh/CD27high T cell percentages were measured by flow cytometry on a PBMC aliquot from every donor. Based on the germline V gene, the CDR1 and CDR2 sequences are SGHRS and YFSETQ. Including the terminal cysteine and phenylalanine, the CDR3 comprises 14 residues. The sequence is cut down to CDR3 DNA, 42 bases in frame from base 1. A distance of 9 bases separates the germline ends of V and J, which lose 0 bases and 5 bases respectively.

The protocol used for the library was 5' RACE. The reads were generated on an Illumina HiSeq 2500. A second PCR of roughly 6 to 11 cycles was run with a J-beta primer mix and a sample-barcoded 5' primer. A unique molecular identifier was introduced onto each TCR beta cDNA molecule by a template-switch 5' adaptor carrying 12 random nucleotides. Each sample yielded at least 3 million CDR3-containing paired-end reads. First-strand cDNA synthesis was performed from all RNA using the Mint cDNA synthesis kit, with priming by a TRBC-specific oligonucleotide. Following uracil-DNA glycosylase treatment, all cDNA underwent a first 18-cycle PCR with the universal primers M1SS and BC2_uni_R. The study's own analysis went as follows. Each sample was normalized by randomly selecting 1 million high-quality reads, each carrying a distinct molecular identifier. Reads with shared molecular identifiers were discarded instead of being binned into consensus sequences. MiTCR, run with a Q25 quality threshold and the strictest error-elimination algorithm, handled CDR3 identification, clonotype clustering and error correction. A nonparametric unseen species model with Euler transformation was used to estimate lower-bound total TCR beta diversity. Using fastp trimming at Q25 and MiXCR clonotype assembly, TCRdb reanalyzed the public sequencing data and kept in-frame beta chains. Rows with one shared CDR3 protein collapse into an entry with the most common genes and DNA. Here the V and J calls rest on TCRdb's processing, not on the authors' analysis. This sample holds about 1,800,000 distinct CDR3 sequences; roughly 27% were observed only once. 6.5% to 8.5% of the sample rests with the top ten.

What the study reported, not specific to this receptor: Compared with the aged group, the long-lived group had more naive CD4+ T cells, fewer expanded clones and increased TCR diversity, suggesting age selection. Estimates of total diversity based on one million sequenced T cells were regarded as lower bounds and as underestimates. Observed TCR beta diversity correlated strongly with the percentage of naive T cells measured by flow cytometry. Since profiling was done on bulk unsorted PBMCs, naive and antigen-experienced compartments could not be conclusively compared. Donor CMV infection status was unknown, potentially confounding age-related changes in expanded clonotypes. As age increased, observed TCR beta diversity per million T cells dropped in a roughly linear way, and a significant reduction was already evident by age approximately 40.

This clonotype appeared many times. The antigen it recognizes is unknown. Base qualities are not provided; no much larger clone lies one nucleotide away. Rearrangement joined TRBV5-1 to TRBJ2-1; the D gene remains uncertain. This TCR came from a woman aged 25 to 39 in good health. Sample: blood. The CDR3: CASSLVVSNNEQFF. The DNA is TGCGCCAGCAGCTTGGTGGTTTCCAACAATGAGCAGTTCTTC.